The 28 T cell receptor beta chains below all came from one sample that was sequenced in a study of regulatory T cells in long-lasting Graves disease. In building TCR beta libraries, iRepertoire HTBI primers were used together with Arm-PCR of CDR3 regions. MiXCR was run by TCRdb on the multiplex PCR reads, yielding one entry per CDR3 protein. Of about 540,000 distinct CDR3 sequences listed, approximately 13% were seen once; the top ten hold 8.5% to 10%. The time point: newly diagnosed GD, antithyroid drugs for less than 3 months. RNA extracted from PBMCs served as the sequencing template. The same sample was also studied in work on T cells in Graves' hyperthyroidism and ophthalmopathy.

The sample was peripheral blood mononuclear cells (PBMCs), taken at new diagnosis, from a patient treated with antithyroid drugs. The receptors originated from a man in his thirties or forties with Graves disease.

This chain links TRBV2 with TRBJ2-2; TRBD2 is a possible D gene (5 bases). CDR3 size: 11 residues. Looked up from germline, CDR1 is SNHLY and CDR2 is FYNNEI. The V end was cut by 7 bases, the J end by 10 bases, with 10 bases between. Written as DNA, the CDR3 is TGTGCCAGCATCCGGGAATCGGAGCTGTTTTTT. It is translated as CASIRESELFF.

V and J are TRBV27 and TRBJ2-7; D unresolved. The length of the CDR3 is 15 residues. V was shortened by 0 bases and J by 0 bases, with 9 bases between the two germline ends. Germline CDR1 reads MNHEY; CDR2 reads SMNVEV (reference sequence). The DNA of the CDR3 is TGTGCCAGCAGTTTATCGGAGTTCAGCTCCTACGAGCAGTACTTC. This sequence encodes CASSLSEFSSYEQYF.

This chain links TRBV7-9 with TRBJ2-1; possibly TRBD1 for D (6 bases). The CDR3 runs to 15 residues. CDR1 is SEHNR, CDR2 FQNEAQ, per germline (reference sequence). V gave up 3 bases and J gave up 6 bases, with 15 bases separating them. The CDR3 here is CASSLDRFFFNEQFF. Here the CDR3 DNA reads TGTGCCAGCAGCTTGGACAGATTTTTTTTCAATGAGCAGTTCTTC.

This clonotype was seen only a few times. J is TRBJ1-5 and V is TRBV19; a weak D match, TRBD1 (5 bases). V was cut by 9 bases and J by 0 bases, with 9 bases left in between. The CDR3 has 13 amino acids. The V gene's germline CDR1 is LNHDA and CDR2 SQIVND (reference sequence). The chain's CDR3 is CASTGISNQPQHF. CDR3 nucleotide sequence: TGTGCCAGCACAGGAATTAGCAATCAGCCCCAGCATTTT. Using reference TRBV19 and TRBJ1-5 for the parts outside the CDR3, the full variable domain is DGGITQSPKYLFRKEGQNVTLSCEQNLNHDAMYWYRQDPGQGLRLIYYSQIVNDFQKGDIAEGYSVSREKKESFPLTVTSAQKNPTAFYLCASTGISNQPQHFGDGTRLSIL.

This chain joins TRBV12-3 or TRBV12-4 and TRBJ2-6; D uncertain. Deletions cut 4 bases from V and 1 base from J, with 8 bases between. The CDR3 runs to 15 residues. The DNA for the CDR3 is TGTGCCAGCAGTTGGGTTGGATCTGGGGCCAACGTCCTGACTTTC. Protein sequence: CASSWVGSGANVLTF.

This clonotype was counted between two and nine times. The chain's CDR3 is CASSLGETVNQPQHF. DNA of the CDR3: TGCGCCAGCAGCCTCGGTGAGACGGTAAATCAGCCCCAGCATTTT. This sequence joins TRBV5-1 and TRBJ1-5; D uncertain. From germline, CDR1 is SGHRS and CDR2 YFSETQ. This CDR3 has 15 residues. With 4 bases removed from V and 4 bases from J, the gap between germline ends came to 15 bases.

The V call is TRBV24-1, the J call TRBJ1-1, with 7 bases matching TRBD1. The CDR3 has 15 residues. Losses at the gene ends were 9 bases for V and 4 bases for J; bases not matched to a gene: 13. The germline V gene encodes CDR1 KGHDR and CDR2 SFDVKD. CDR3: CATRGWEGGGTEAFF. CDR3 sequence (DNA): TGTGCCACCCGTGGTTGGGAAGGGGGCGGCACTGAAGCTTTCTTT.

Worth noting for this clonotype: This may be a read error: a much more frequent sequence differs by one nucleotide. The CDR3 sequence: CSATSGTSGWVTETQYF. CDR3 coding DNA: TGCAGTGCAACCTCCGGGACTAGCGGGTGGGTCACAGAGACCCAGTACTTC. The rearrangement uses TRBV20-1 and TRBJ2-1; 12 bases line up with TRBD2. Gene TRBJ2-5 matches the end of the DNA better, so the J call may be wrong. This CDR3 spans 17 amino acids. Per the germline V gene, CDR1 is DFQATT and CDR2 is SNEGSKA (reference sequence).

Ten or more counts support this clonotype. The rearrangement uses TRBV6-1 and TRBJ2-6; D could derive from TRBD1 or TRBD2 (5 bases each). The CDR3 has 15 residues. CDR1 and CDR2 from the germline V gene are MNHNS and SASEGT. V gave up 6 bases and J gave up 2 bases, with 11 bases separating them. The chain's CDR3 is CASRIQGAGANVLTF. CDR3 in DNA: TGTGCCAGCAGGATTCAGGGAGCTGGGGCCAACGTCCTGACTTTC.

This clonotype was recorded at least ten times. V is TRBV10-3 and J is TRBJ2-3; D may match TRBD1 or TRBD2 (6 bases each). Germline V lookup: CDR1 ENHRY, CDR2 SYGVKD. This CDR3 has 13 amino acids. V shed 9 bases and J shed 4 bases, with 14 bases lying between them. The DNA of the CDR3 is TGTGCCATAAGGGGGGAGCCGGCAGATACGCAGTATTTT. As protein: CAIRGEPADTQYF.

The V call is TRBV6-2 or TRBV6-3, the J call TRBJ2-1, with TRBD2 matching 12 bases. Germline CDR1 reads MNHEY; CDR2 reads SVGEGT. The CDR3 is 17 residues long. Trimming cost V 0 bases and J 6 bases; bases outside gene matches: 6. The CDR3 DNA sequence: TGTGCCAGCAGTTACTCGAAAGGACTAGCGGGATTCAATGAGCAGTTCTTC. Residues: CASSYSKGLAGFNEQFF.

This clonotype was picked up a small number of times. V is TRBV4-1 and J is TRBJ2-1; no clear D. The CDR3 sequence is 16 residues long. Germline values: CDR1 MGHRA, CDR2 YSYEKL. The germline V and J ends were trimmed by 1 base and 9 bases, with 19 bases remaining between them. The CDR3 loop reads CASSQALRWPTAEQFF. The DNA of the CDR3 is TGCGCCAGCAGCCAAGCGTTGCGGTGGCCAACCGCTGAGCAGTTCTTC.

This clonotype was observed a handful of times. An end of the junction does not agree with germline; a read error may underlie this. V usage is TRBV25-1 and J usage is TRBJ2-1; the D call may be TRBD1 or TRBD2 (5 bases each). The CDR3 spans 12 residues. In germline, CDR1 is MGHDK, CDR2 SYGVNS. For the CDR3, the DNA is TGTGCCGGCAGTGACTTTGGGGACGGGCAGTTCTTC. It translates to CAGSDFGDGQFF.

The chain recombines TRBV12-3 or TRBV12-4 with TRBJ2-7; D uncertain. V was clipped by 5 bases and J by 1 base, with 15 bases between them. The CDR3 runs to 15 residues. The CDR3 region is CASSLSEAASYEQYF. In nucleotides, the CDR3 is TGTGCCAGCAGTCTAAGCGAGGCCGCTTCCTACGAGCAGTACTTC.

This clonotype showed up many times. V usage is TRBV12-3 or TRBV12-4 and J usage is TRBJ1-2, with a possible D match to TRBD1 (5 bases). V lost 6 bases and J lost 10, with 15 bases in between. CDR3 length: 12 residues. DNA of the CDR3: TGTGCCAGCAGGGGGGTGGTGCCGGCCTACACCTTC. Its translation is CASRGVVPAYTF.

As concerns this clonotype: Being one base from a much bigger clone, this may be a read error. The V call is TRBV11-2, the J call TRBJ2-7; 7 bases match TRBD1. This CDR3 region has 13 residues. Germline V gives CDR1 SGHAT, CDR2 FQNNGV. CDR3 region: CAGSTKGAYEQYF. The CDR3 DNA is TGTGCCGGCAGCACAAAGGGGGCGTACGAGCAGTACTTC.

With respect to this clonotype: A much larger clone lies one base from this, so it may be a read error. This CDR3 fails to terminate in the conserved phenylalanine or tryptophan, so it likely reflects a read error. The chain has TRBV10-3 and TRBJ1-2; 9 bases align to TRBD1. Germline V gene data show CDR1 as ENHRY and CDR2 as SYGVKD. The CDR3 covers 13 residues. In DNA, the CDR3 is TGTGCACTCAGCCTGGGACAGGGCTATGGCTACACCCTC. Translated, it gives CALSLGQGYGYTL.

The sample holds many counts of this clonotype. The chain employs TRBV7-2 and TRBJ2-4; 10 nucleotides line up with TRBD1. The CDR3 has 15 amino acids. Germline lookup yields CDR1 SGHTA and CDR2 FQGNSA. V gave up 1 base and J gave up 8 bases; unmatched junction bases: 5. The CDR3 bases are TGTGCCAGCAGCTTAGGGGGACAGGGGTTGTACATTCAGTACTTC. This translates into CASSLGGQGLYIQYF. The full variable domain, completed using reference TRBV7-2 and TRBJ2-4, is GAGVSQSPSNKVTEKGKDVELRCDPISGHTALYWYRQSLGQGLEFLIYFQGNSAPDKSGLPSDRFSAERTGGSVSTLTIQRTQQEDSAVYLCASSLGGQGLYIQYFGAGTRLSVL.

This clonotype was seen only a few times. This chain links TRBV5-1 with TRBJ2-2, with a possible D match to TRBD1 (6 bases). The germline V and J ends were trimmed by 1 base and 5 bases, with 15 bases remaining between them. Germline V gene lookup returns CDR1 SGHRS and CDR2 YFSETQ. This CDR3 has 16 residues. The CDR3 here is CASSLRGSLNTGELFF. CDR3 bases: TGCGCCAGCAGCTTGAGGGGGTCCCTTAATACCGGGGAGCTGTTTTTT.

This clonotype was observed a handful of times. The rearrangement links TRBV7-9 to TRBJ2-3; 10 bases line up with TRBD1. This CDR3 region has 16 residues. CDR1 SEHNR and CDR2 FQNEAQ come from the germline V gene (reference sequence). V lost 2 bases, J lost 3 bases, and 5 bases stayed unmatched. CDR3 protein: CASSLSGQGITDTQYF. For the CDR3, the DNA is TGTGCCAGCAGCTTATCGGGACAGGGGATTACAGATACGCAGTATTTT.

This clonotype was detected ten times or more. CDR3 amino acids: CAWTGIGTRRETQYF. Written as DNA, the CDR3 is TGTGCCTGGACAGGGATAGGTACCCGGAGAGAGACCCAGTACTTC. V is TRBV30 and J is TRBJ2-5; weak D call: TRBD1 (5 bases). V dropped 4 bases and J dropped 4 bases, with 19 bases sitting between them. Germline V gives CDR1 GTSNPN, CDR2 SVGIG (reference sequence). The CDR3 runs 15 residues.

This clonotype was detected many times. CDR3 loop: CASSDDRAGEQYF. CDR3 nucleotides: TGTGCCAGCAGCGACGACAGGGCGGGGGAGCAGTACTTC. The V and J genes are TRBV2 and TRBJ2-7, with a possible D match to TRBD1 (7 bases). Germline CDR1 reads SNHLY; CDR2 reads FYNNEI. The CDR3 runs to 13 residues. Trimming took off 6 bases at V and 7 bases at J, with 16 bases between the two ends.

This clonotype occurred many times. The chain has TRBV11-1 and TRBJ2-7; D is unclear. The ends were cut back, 0 bases at V and 0 bases at J, with 15 bases in the middle. The germline CDR1 and CDR2 sequences are SGHAT and FQDESV (reference sequence). This CDR3 is 17 amino acids long. CDR3 DNA sequence: TGTGCCAGCAGCTTAGCGCTTGGCTTAACGCACTCCTACGAGCAGTACTTC. It yields the protein CASSLALGLTHSYEQYF.

The sample holds many counts of this clonotype. The conserved phenylalanine or tryptophan normally closing the CDR3 is absent here, so this likely arose from a read error. The limits of the CDR3 on the DNA are not certain, so only TCRdb's listed CDR3 is given. This chain links TRBV27 with TRBJ2-1; the table names TRBD1, a call not compared with the DNA. CDR1 and CDR2 from the germline V gene are MNHEY and SMNVEV (reference sequence). The CDR3 is 12 residues long, counting both termini. The CDR3 loop reads CASRKGGPPKTV.

This clonotype was observed many times. This chain links TRBV20-1 with TRBJ2-7; 7 bases agree with TRBD2. Germline-derived CDR1 and CDR2 are DFQATT and SNEGSKA (reference sequence). The length of the CDR3 is 13 residues. V was pared by 4 bases and J by 4 bases, with 7 bases of the junction left unmatched. The CDR3: CSATSFGRYEQYF. CDR3 in DNA: TGCAGTGCTACCTCTTTCGGGAGGTACGAGCAGTACTTC.

This clonotype was seen many times. The chain carries TRBV28 and TRBJ2-3; 8 positions agree with TRBD2. This CDR3 contains 14 residues. V shed 11 bases and J 6 bases; nucleotides not matched to a gene: 13. The germline V gene encodes CDR1 MDHEN and CDR2 SYDVKM. CDR3 sequence: CASDPAGGGDTQYF. CDR3 nucleotide sequence: TGTGCCTCCGACCCGGCGGGGGGTGGGGATACGCAGTATTTT.

This clonotype was counted at least ten times. The gene calls are TRBV6-2 or TRBV6-3 and TRBJ1-2, with 9 bases fitting TRBD1. The germline V gene has CDR1 MNHEY and CDR2 SVGEGT. Losses at the gene ends were 7 bases for V and 7 bases for J; bases not matched to a gene: 4. This CDR3 spans 12 amino acids. The DNA of the CDR3 is TGTGCCAGCACGGACAGGGGATCTGGCTACACCTTC. Protein sequence: CASTDRGSGYTF.

There are many counts of this clonotype. J is TRBJ1-5 and V is TRBV12-3 or TRBV12-4; D possibly corresponds to TRBD1 (5 bases). V lost 1 base, J lost 6 bases, and 7 bases lay in between. The CDR3 is 13 amino acids. CDR3 sequence (DNA): TGTGCCAGCAGTTTAGGAGGGGTTCAGCCCCAGCATTTT. Translating it yields CASSLGGVQPQHF.